This T cell receptor beta chain was identified in a study of blood T cells in healthy people across ages. Study-wide context: T cells yielded about one barcoded beta molecule per two cells through template switching.

Using a J-beta primer mix together with a sample-barcoded 5' primer, a second PCR was run for roughly 6 to 11 cycles. TCRdb used MiXCR to reprocess the 5' RACE reads, holding one entry per CDR3 protein. The table has approximately 880,000 distinct CDR3 sequences, roughly 52% seen once. The CDR3 length is 16 residues. Trimming removed 6 bases at V and 2 bases at J, with 18 bases between. CDR1 and CDR2 from the germline V gene are MNHEY and SVGEGT. This clonotype was recorded a few times. Samples had at least 6.5 million PBMCs isolated from them. Total RNA was isolated from each sample in quantities of at least 5.5 micrograms.

Sequencing was carried out using blood. This TCR was recovered from a young man in good health. The rearrangement joins TRBV6-2 or TRBV6-3 to TRBJ2-3; tentative D call: TRBD2 (5 bases). The CDR3 DNA follows: TGTGCCAGCAGCCTTAGCGAGTCTCCCTACACAGATACGCAGTATTTT. Encoded protein: CASSLSESPYTDTQYF.